What follows are 22 T cell receptor beta chains derived from one specimen sequenced in a study of T-cell memory formation after mild COVID-19. TCRdb re-analysed the 5' RACE reads in MiXCR, keeping a single row per CDR3 protein. The sample has around 410,000 distinct CDR3 sequences; about 25% are singletons. The material sequenced was PBMCs or a T cell subset sorted from them (not recorded which). The origin of the receptors is an adult woman who had mild COVID-19 (a few samples of this study predate the infection). Cell type and time point are not known.

This clonotype turned up a few times. CDR3 sequence: CASSSRGGETDTQYF. CDR3 nucleotide sequence: TGTGCCAGCAGCTCCCGGGGGGGAGAGACAGATACGCAGTATTTT. V and J are TRBV4-2 and TRBJ2-3; 8 bases line up with TRBD2. Germline V gene sequence: CDR1 LGHNA, CDR2 YNFKEQ. The V and J ends lost 5 bases and 3 bases, in that order; junction bases with no gene match: 7. This CDR3 contains 15 residues.

The V gene is TRBV24-1, the J gene TRBJ2-2; no definite D call. V was shortened by 7 bases and J by 6 bases, with 11 bases between the two germline ends. Germline CDR1 is KGHDR and CDR2 is SFDVKD. The CDR3 consists of 13 residues. In DNA, the CDR3 is TGTGCCACCAGGGGCCCTGGGTCCGGGGAGCTGTTTTTT. It encodes CATRGPGSGELFF.

V is TRBV5-6 and J is TRBJ2-2; the D is unclear. CDR1 SGHDT and CDR2 YYEEEE come from the germline V gene. V was pared by 1 base and J by 0 bases, with 7 bases between. The CDR3 extends over 15 amino acids. CDR3 coding DNA: TGTGCCAGCAGCTTGAGGTTAACGAACACCGGGGAGCTGTTTTTT. Amino acids: CASSLRLTNTGELFF.

Comments on this clonotype: Likely a read error: the CDR3 ends without its conserved phenylalanine or tryptophan. No DNA is shown, since the ends of the CDR3 on it are uncertain; the CDR3 is the one TCRdb lists. The V and J genes are TRBV7-9 and TRBJ2-3; the tabulated D call, TRBD1, remains unverified against the DNA. With termini counted, the CDR3 has 12 amino acids. CDR1 SEHNR and CDR2 FQNEAQ come from the germline V gene (reference sequence). CDR3 sequence reads: CASSLGGALTFA.

This clonotype has just a few counts. J is TRBJ2-5 and V is TRBV4-1; TRBD1 agrees at 9 bases. Germline-derived CDR1 and CDR2 are MGHRA and YSYEKL. This CDR3 contains 15 residues. V lost 4 bases and J lost 4; bases outside the gene matches: 7. CDR3: CASSLGTGSGETQYF. The CDR3 region has the DNA TGCGCCAGCAGCCTCGGGACAGGGAGTGGAGAGACCCAGTACTTC.

This clonotype was detected only a few times. The J gene is TRBJ2-7, the V gene TRBV10-3; 11 positions match TRBD1. The CDR3 is 19 residues long. Germline loops: CDR1 ENHRY, CDR2 SYGVKD. V was clipped by 2 bases and J by 0 bases; unmatched bases: 12. The CDR3 nucleotides read TGTGCCATCAGTGAGCCCCGGGACAGGGGGGCAAAGAGCTCCTACGAGCAGTACTTC. Translating gives CAISEPRDRGAKSSYEQYF.

This clonotype appeared a few times. The chain carries TRBV29-1 and TRBJ1-2, with D tentatively TRBD1 (6 bases). The CDR3 contains 12 residues. V was clipped by 8 bases and J by 4 bases, with 14 bases between them. Germline loops: CDR1 SQVTM, CDR2 ANQGSEA. The CDR3: CSSKGGGYGYTF. In DNA, the CDR3 is TGCAGCTCGAAGGGGGGCGGCTATGGCTACACCTTC. The full variable domain, rest sourced from reference TRBV29-1 and TRBJ1-2, is SAVISQKPSRDICQRGTSLTIQCQVDSQVTMMFWYRQQPGQSLTLIATANQGSEATYESGFVIDKFPISRPNLTFSTLTVSNMSPEDSSIYLCSSKGGGYGYTFGSGTRLTVV.

This chain connects TRBV18 to TRBJ1-1, with 7 bases aligning to TRBD1. This CDR3 is built from 14 residues. Germline V gene sequence: CDR1 KGHSH, CDR2 LQKENI. With 3 bases clipped from V and 4 bases from J, the junction kept 5 bases outside the gene matches. The CDR3 DNA reads as TGTGCCAGCTCACCTTCGACAGGGATCACTGAAGCTTTCTTT. This translates into CASSPSTGITEAFF.

The rearrangement uses TRBV4-2 and TRBJ2-7; 9 nucleotides agree with TRBD1. CDR1 LGHNA and CDR2 YNFKEQ come from the germline V gene. Trimming removed 4 bases from V and 6 bases from J; junction bases left unmatched: 22. The CDR3 spans 19 residues. The CDR3: CASSPRSNRPGQGAGEQYF. The DNA for the CDR3 is TGTGCCAGCAGCCCAAGGTCTAACCGTCCGGGACAGGGTGCTGGCGAGCAGTACTTC.

This clonotype was seen a few times. In nucleotides, the CDR3 is TGCGCCAGCAGCCAAGATCCAGGGAGCATATACGAGCAGTACTTC. The encoded protein is CASSQDPGSIYEQYF. This rearrangement joins TRBV4-1 to TRBJ2-7; TRBD1 or TRBD2 may be the D gene (5 bases each). The CDR3 spans 15 residues. The germline gives CDR1 MGHRA, CDR2 YSYEKL. V was clipped by 0 bases and J by 4 bases, with 13 bases between them.

V usage is TRBV7-9 and J usage is TRBJ2-3; the D is unclear. CDR3 length: 15 amino acids. Trimming cost V 1 base and J 0 bases, with 8 bases left between them. The germline V gene encodes CDR1 SEHNR and CDR2 FQNEAQ (reference sequence). CDR3 in amino acids: CASSLVLASTDTQYF. DNA of the CDR3: TGTGCCAGCAGCTTAGTCTTGGCTAGCACAGATACGCAGTATTTT.

This clonotype was picked up many times. This rearrangement joins TRBV7-2 to TRBJ2-2, with a possible D match to TRBD2 (5 bases). The CDR3 runs 15 residues. Between the trimmed V and J ends, which lost 5 bases and 4 bases, there was a span of 14 bases. CDR1 and CDR2 from the germline V gene are SGHTA and FQGNSA. DNA for the CDR3: TGTGCCAGCAGCGGAACACTAGTACCCACCGGGGAGCTGTTTTTT. Translating gives CASSGTLVPTGELFF. Filled out from reference TRBV7-2 and TRBJ2-2, the complete variable domain reads GAGVSQSPSNKVTEKGKDVELRCDPISGHTALYWYRQSLGQGLEFLIYFQGNSAPDKSGLPSDRFSAERTGGSVSTLTIQRTQQEDSAVYLCASSGTLVPTGELFFGEGSRLTVL.

The chain joins TRBV5-1 to TRBJ1-5; no clear D. This CDR3 has 15 residues. Germline values: CDR1 SGHRS, CDR2 YFSETQ. Trimming removed 1 base at V and 3 bases at J, with 11 bases between. CDR3 in DNA: TGCGCCAGCAGCTTGTGGGCCAGTGACAATCAGCCCCAGCATTTT. This gives the protein CASSLWASDNQPQHF. Full variable domain (remainder filled in from reference TRBV5-1 and TRBJ1-5): KAGVTQTPRYLIKTRGQQVTLSCSPISGHRSVSWYQQTPGQGLQFLFEYFSETQRNKGNFPGRFSGRQFSNSRSEMNVSTLELGDSALYLCASSLWASDNQPQHFGDGTRLSIL.

The chain has TRBV4-3 and TRBJ2-5; 12 nucleotides align to TRBD2. Germline assignment: CDR1 LGHNA and CDR2 YSLEER. V was pared by 4 bases and J by 7 bases, with 16 bases of the junction left unmatched. The CDR3 loop spans 18 amino acids. CDR3 loop: CASSPSYSSGRAPGTQYF. In DNA form, the CDR3 reads TGCGCCAGCAGCCCATCGTATTCTAGCGGGAGGGCCCCCGGGACCCAGTACTTC.

J is TRBJ1-2 and V is TRBV7-9; 10 bases align to TRBD1. The CDR3 consists of 15 residues. J lost 8 bases, V lost 1 base, and 7 bases had no gene match. In germline, CDR1 is SEHNR, CDR2 FQNEAQ (reference sequence). The CDR3 protein is CASSLGEGQGPGYTF. CDR3 nucleotides: TGTGCCAGCAGCTTAGGCGAGGGACAGGGGCCCGGCTACACCTTC. Full variable domain (remainder filled in from reference TRBV7-9 and TRBJ1-2): DTGVSQNPRHKITKRGQNVTFRCDPISEHNRLYWYRQTLGQGPEFLTYFQNEAQLEKSRLLSDRFSAERPKGSFSTLEIQRTEQGDSAMYLCASSLGEGQGPGYTFGSGTRLTVV.

This clonotype was picked up a small number of times. CDR3 region: CASRWGDGTDTQYF. Here the CDR3 DNA reads TGTGCCAGCCGTTGGGGGGACGGCACAGATACGCAGTATTTT. V and J are TRBV2 and TRBJ2-3; D may be TRBD2 (6 bases). V dropped 8 bases and J dropped 1 base, with 13 bases sitting between them. CDR1 and CDR2 from the germline V gene are SNHLY and FYNNEI. The CDR3 has 14 amino acids.

This clonotype was observed a few times. This chain joins TRBV7-6 and TRBJ2-7; D not certain. In germline, CDR1 is SGHVS, CDR2 FNYEAQ. V gave up 7 bases and J gave up 1 base, with 14 bases separating them. The CDR3 sequence is 14 residues long. The CDR3 nucleotides are TGTGCCAGCACCGTTAGTAGCAGTTCCTACGAGCAGTACTTC. Amino acids: CASTVSSSSYEQYF.

This clonotype showed up many times. The chain uses TRBV20-1 and TRBJ2-7, with TRBD2 identical over 11 bases. V was clipped by 6 bases and J by 7 bases; unmatched bases: 11. There are 14 residues in the CDR3. Germline-derived CDR1 and CDR2 are DFQATT and SNEGSKA (reference sequence). CDR3 nucleotides: TGCAGTGCGATGACTAGCGGGACCCTGTCGGAGCAGTACTTC. Protein sequence: CSAMTSGTLSEQYF.

The table lists this clonotype with a few counts. The chain employs TRBV5-1 and TRBJ2-3, with 9 bases fitting TRBD2. Per the germline V gene, CDR1 is SGHRS and CDR2 is YFSETQ. The CDR3 runs to 16 residues. Trimming took 4 bases from V and 3 from J; bases not matched to a gene: 9. CDR3 nucleotides: TGCGCCAGCAGCCCCGTAGCGGGAGTGAGGACAGATACGCAGTATTTT. It is translated as CASSPVAGVRTDTQYF.

The genes are TRBV12-3 or TRBV12-4 and TRBJ1-4; 8 nucleotides align to TRBD1. The CDR3 length is 15 residues. After removal of 7 bases from V and 1 base from J, the junction contained 5 bases not matched to a gene. The CDR3 spells CASTTDRGTNEKLFF. The CDR3 bases are TGTGCCAGCACAACAGACAGGGGAACTAATGAAAAACTGTTTTTT.

This clonotype has a handful of counts. The chain recombines TRBV24-1 with TRBJ2-1; D perhaps matches TRBD2 (6 bases). Germline V gene lookup returns CDR1 KGHDR and CDR2 SFDVKD. This CDR3 region has 18 residues. V lost 2 bases and J 0 bases, leaving 16 bases between the germline ends. CDR3: CATSDSAGRQSSYNEQFF. CDR3 DNA sequence: TGTGCCACCAGTGATTCTGCGGGACGCCAAAGCTCCTACAATGAGCAGTTCTTC.

The chain combines TRBV14 with TRBJ1-1; 9 positions agree with TRBD1. CDR1 and CDR2 (germline): SGHDN, FVKESK. V shed 2 bases, J shed 4 bases, and the junction held 14 bases outside the gene matches. CDR3 length: 18 residues. CDR3 region: CASSQRSGTGPSSTEAFF. The CDR3 nucleotides read TGTGCCAGCAGCCAACGTTCCGGGACAGGGCCCTCGAGCACTGAAGCTTTCTTT.